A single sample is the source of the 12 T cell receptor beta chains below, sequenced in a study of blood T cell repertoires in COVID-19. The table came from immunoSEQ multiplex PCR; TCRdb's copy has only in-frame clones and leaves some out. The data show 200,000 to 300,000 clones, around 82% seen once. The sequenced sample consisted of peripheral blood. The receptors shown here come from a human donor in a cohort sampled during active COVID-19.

The CDR3: CASSLVMGQGNQPQHF. DNA of the CDR3: TGTGCCAGCAGCTTAGTGATGGGACAGGGCAATCAGCCCCAGCATTTT. The chain couples TRBV7-9 to TRBJ1-5; TRBD1 agrees at 8 bases. The V segment lost 1 base and the J segment 2 bases; nucleotides outside the gene matches: 4. The CDR3 loop spans 16 amino acids. Germline assignment: CDR1 SEHNR and CDR2 FQNEAQ (reference sequence).

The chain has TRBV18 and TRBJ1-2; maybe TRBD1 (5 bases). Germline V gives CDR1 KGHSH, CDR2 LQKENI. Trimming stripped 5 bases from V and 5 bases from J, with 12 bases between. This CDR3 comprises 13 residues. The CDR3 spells CASSTRQGYGYTF. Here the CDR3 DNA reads TGTGCCAGCTCAACGAGGCAGGGTTATGGCTACACCTTC.

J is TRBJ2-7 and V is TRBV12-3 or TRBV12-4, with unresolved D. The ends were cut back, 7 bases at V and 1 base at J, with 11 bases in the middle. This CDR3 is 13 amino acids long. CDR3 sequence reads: CASIPDGSYEQYF. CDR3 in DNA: TGTGCCAGCATCCCAGACGGGTCCTACGAGCAGTACTTC.

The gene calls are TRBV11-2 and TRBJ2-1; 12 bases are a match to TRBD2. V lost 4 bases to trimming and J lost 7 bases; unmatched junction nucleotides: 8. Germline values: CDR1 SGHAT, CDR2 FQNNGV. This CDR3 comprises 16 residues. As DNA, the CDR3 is TGTGCCAGCAGCTCCCCCGGGACTAGCGGGCAAAATGAGCAGTTCTTC. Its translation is CASSSPGTSGQNEQFF.

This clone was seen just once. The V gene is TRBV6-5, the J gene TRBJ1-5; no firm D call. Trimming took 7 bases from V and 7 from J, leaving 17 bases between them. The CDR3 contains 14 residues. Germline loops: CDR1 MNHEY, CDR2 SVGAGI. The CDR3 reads CASNREGTWQPQHF. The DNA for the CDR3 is TGTGCCAGCAATAGGGAGGGTACTTGGCAGCCCCAGCATTTT.

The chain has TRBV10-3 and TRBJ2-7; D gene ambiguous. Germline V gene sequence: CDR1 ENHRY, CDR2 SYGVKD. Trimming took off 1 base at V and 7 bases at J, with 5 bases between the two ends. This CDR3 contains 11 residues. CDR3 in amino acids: CAISELAEQYF. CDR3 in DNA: TGTGCCATCAGTGAGTTGGCTGAGCAGTACTTC.

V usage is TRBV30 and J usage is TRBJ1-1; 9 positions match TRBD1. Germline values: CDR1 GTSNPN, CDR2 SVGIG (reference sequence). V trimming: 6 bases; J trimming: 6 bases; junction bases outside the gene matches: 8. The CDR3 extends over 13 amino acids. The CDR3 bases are TGTGCCTGTACGGGACAGGGAAACTCTGAAGCTTTCTTT. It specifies CACTGQGNSEAFF. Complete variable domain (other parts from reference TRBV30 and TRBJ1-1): SQTIHQWPATLVQPVGSPLSLECTVEGTSNPNLYWYRQAAGRGLQLLFYSVGIGQISSEVPQNLSASRPQDRQFILSSKKLLLSDSGFYLCACTGQGNSEAFFGQGTRLTVV.

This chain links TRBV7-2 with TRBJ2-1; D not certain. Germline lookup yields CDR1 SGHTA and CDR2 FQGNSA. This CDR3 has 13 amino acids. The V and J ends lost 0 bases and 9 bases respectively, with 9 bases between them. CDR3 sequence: CASSLAVLLEQFF. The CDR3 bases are TGTGCCAGCAGCTTAGCCGTACTTCTTGAGCAGTTCTTC.

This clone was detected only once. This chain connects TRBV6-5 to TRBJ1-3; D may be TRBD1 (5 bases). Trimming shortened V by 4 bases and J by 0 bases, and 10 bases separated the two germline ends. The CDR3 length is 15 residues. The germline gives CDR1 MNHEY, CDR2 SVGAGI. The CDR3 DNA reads TGTGCCAGCAGTTTACAGGCCTTCTCTGGAAACACCATATATTTT. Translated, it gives CASSLQAFSGNTIYF.

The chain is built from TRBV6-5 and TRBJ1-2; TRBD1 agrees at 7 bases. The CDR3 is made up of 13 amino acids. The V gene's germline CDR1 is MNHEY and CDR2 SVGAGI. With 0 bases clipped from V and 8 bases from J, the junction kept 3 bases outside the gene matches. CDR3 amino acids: CASSYSQDRGYTF. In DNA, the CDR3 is TGTGCCAGCAGTTACTCTCAGGACAGGGGCTACACCTTC.

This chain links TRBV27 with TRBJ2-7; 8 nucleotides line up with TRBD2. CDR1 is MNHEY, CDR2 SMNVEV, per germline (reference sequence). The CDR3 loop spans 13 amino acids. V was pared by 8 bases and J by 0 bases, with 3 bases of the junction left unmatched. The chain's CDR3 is CASRSGGSYEQYF. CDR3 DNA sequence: TGTGCCAGCCGAAGCGGGGGCTCCTACGAGCAGTACTTC.

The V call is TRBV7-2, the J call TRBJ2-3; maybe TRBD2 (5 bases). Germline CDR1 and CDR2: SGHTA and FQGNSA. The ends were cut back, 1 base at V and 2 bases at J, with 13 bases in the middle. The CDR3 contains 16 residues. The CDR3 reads CASSLVSRVPTDTQYF. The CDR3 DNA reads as TGTGCCAGCAGCTTAGTGTCGCGGGTCCCCACAGATACGCAGTATTTT.